This T cell receptor (beta chain) is from a study of blood T cell repertoires in COVID-19. Turning to the study itself: Both acute and convalescent COVID-19 samples were obtained from the United States, Italy and Spain. Sample material is recorded as cDNA or gDNA derived from T cells, B-cell-depleted T cells, or PBMCs.

As originally analysed: Nucleated cell number was recorded as an estimate derived from reference gene primer amplification. The method was immunoSEQ multiplex PCR; TCRdb's version includes in-frame clones alone and lacks a portion of them. That table furnishes V, J and clone size, whereas the DNA furnished D and trimming. The repertoire holds about 250,000 clones, with around four fifths as singletons. The clonotype originates from a man between 50 and 59 years old with acute or convalescent COVID-19. The sample consisted of peripheral blood.

The CDR3, as DNA: TGTGCCAGCAGCGGTCGGGGGAGCTACACCTTC. This codes for CASSGRGSYTF. The V and J genes are TRBV9 and TRBJ1-2; TRBD1 might be the D (5 bases). Germline lookup yields CDR1 SGDLS and CDR2 YYNGEE. The V and J ends lost 3 bases and 9 bases respectively, with 9 bases between them. This CDR3 has 11 residues. The full variable domain, rest sourced from reference TRBV9 and TRBJ1-2, is DSGVTQTPKHLITATGQRVTLRCSPRSGDLSVYWYQQSLDQGLQFLIQYYNGEERAKGNILERFSAQQFPDLHSELNLSSLELGDSALYFCASSGRGSYTFGSGTRLTVV.